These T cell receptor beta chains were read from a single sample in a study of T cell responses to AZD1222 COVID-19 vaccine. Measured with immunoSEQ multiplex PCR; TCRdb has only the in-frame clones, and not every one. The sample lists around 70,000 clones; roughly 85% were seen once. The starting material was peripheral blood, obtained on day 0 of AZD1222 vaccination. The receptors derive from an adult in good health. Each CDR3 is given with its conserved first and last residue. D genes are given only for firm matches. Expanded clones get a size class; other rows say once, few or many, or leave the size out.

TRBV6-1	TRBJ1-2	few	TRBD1	TGTGCCAGCAGTGAAAGGTCTTTAACAGGGGGCGGAGGACGCTATGGCTACACCTTC	CASSERSLTGGGGRYGYTF
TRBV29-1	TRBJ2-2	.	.	TGCAGCGTTATGGGCTTAGCGCTAAACACCGGGGAGCTGTTTTTT	CSVMGLALNTGELFF
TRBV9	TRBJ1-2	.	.	TGTGCCAGCAGCGTAGAGCAGACAACAGGGAGCTATGGCTACACCTTC	CASSVEQTTGSYGYTF
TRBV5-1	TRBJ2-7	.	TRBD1	TGCGCCAGCAGCGTGGGACAGGGGGTCCACGAGCAGTACTTC	CASSVGQGVHEQYF
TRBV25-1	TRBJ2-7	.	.	TGTGCCAGTTCAGGGCCCTCTAACCCCTACGAGCAGTACTTC	CASSGPSNPYEQYF
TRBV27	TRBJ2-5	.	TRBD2	TGTGCCAGCAGTTCACCCGGACTAGCGGGTAGGGGAGAGACCCAGTACTTC	CASSSPGLAGRGETQYF
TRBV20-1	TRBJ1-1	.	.	TGCAGTGCTAGTCAGGGGAACGCTGAAGCTTTCTTT	CSASQGNAEAFF
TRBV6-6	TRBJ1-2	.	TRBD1	TGTGCCAGCAGCCTCGGACAGGGCAGCGGCTACACCTTC	CASSLGQGSGYTF
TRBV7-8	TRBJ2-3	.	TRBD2	TGTGCCAGCAGCTTAGAGGGCGGGGGGGCAGATACGCAGTATTTT	CASSLEGGGADTQYF
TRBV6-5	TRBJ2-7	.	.	TGTGCCAGCATTTACAGTACCTACGAGCAGTACTTC	CASIYSTYEQYF
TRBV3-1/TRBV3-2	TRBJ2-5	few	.	TGTGCCAGCAGCCAAGCCTCCGGGCACGAGACCCAGTACTTC	CASSQASGHETQYF
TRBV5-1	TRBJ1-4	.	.	TGCGCCAGCAGCCCATTATCGACCGCAACTAATGAAAAACTGTTTTTT	CASSPLSTATNEKLFF
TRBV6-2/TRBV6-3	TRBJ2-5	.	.	TGTGCCAGCAGTCGGACCCACGGGGAGACCCAGTACTTC	CASSRTHGETQYF
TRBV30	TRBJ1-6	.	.	TGTGCCTCCCAATCCGGGACTGGGAATTCACCCCTCCACTTT	CASQSGTGNSPLHF
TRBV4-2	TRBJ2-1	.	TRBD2	TGTGCCAGCAGCCAAGATACGGGACTAGGAAGAAATGAGCAGTTCTTC	CASSQDTGLGRNEQFF
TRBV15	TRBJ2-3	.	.	TGTGCCACCAGCAGAGATTTAGCGGAGGGCACAGATACGCAGTATTTT	CATSRDLAEGTDTQYF
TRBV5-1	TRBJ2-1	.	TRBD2	TGCGCCAGCAGCCTAGCGGGAGGGTTGTACAATGAGCAGTTCTTC	CASSLAGGLYNEQFF
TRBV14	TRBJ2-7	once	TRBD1	TGTGCCAGCAGCCAAGGCAGGACAGGGTGGTACGAGCAGTACTTC	CASSQGRTGWYEQYF
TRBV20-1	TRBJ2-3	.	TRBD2	TGCAGTGCTAGAGATGGGACTACGAAGTATTTT	CSARDGTTKYF
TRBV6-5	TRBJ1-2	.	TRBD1	TGTGCCAGCAGAGGTAGACAGGGGAACTATGGCTACACCTTC	CASRGRQGNYGYTF
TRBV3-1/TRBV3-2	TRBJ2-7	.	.	TGTGCCAGCAGCCTCGGGGTGAGGGACGGGGAGCAGTACTTC	CASSLGVRDGEQYF
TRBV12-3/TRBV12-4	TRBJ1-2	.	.	TGTGCCAGCAGTCCGACACCCTCGTTTCTTTACACCTTC	CASSPTPSFLYTF
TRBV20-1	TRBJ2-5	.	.	TGCAGTGCTAGTGACCAGGGTGGGTTAGAGACCCAGTACTTC	CSASDQGGLETQYF
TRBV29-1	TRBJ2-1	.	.	TGCAGCGTTGAAGACCCCGACGGAACCCGGAATAATGAGCAGTTCTTC	CSVEDPDGTRNNEQFF
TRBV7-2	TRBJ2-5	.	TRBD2	TGTGCCAGCAGCTTTCCTAAGCGGGAGACGAAAGGGGGAGAGACCCAGTACTTC	CASSFPKRETKGGETQYF
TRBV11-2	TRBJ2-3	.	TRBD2	TGTGCCAGCAGCCCCCGGCGGGGACTAAGCACAGATACGCAGTATTTT	CASSPRRGLSTDTQYF
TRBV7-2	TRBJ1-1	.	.	TGTGCCAGCAGCTTAGTTCGCTACCCACCAGAAGCTTTCTTT	CASSLVRYPPEAFF
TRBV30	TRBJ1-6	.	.	TGTGCCTGGAGTGTAGGTGCCGCGGGGGCATCACCCCTCCACTTT	CAWSVGAAGASPLHF
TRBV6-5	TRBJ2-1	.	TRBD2	TGTGCCAGCAGTTCCCTGGGTAGCGGGGGGGGCAATGAGCAGTTCTTC	CASSSLGSGGGNEQFF
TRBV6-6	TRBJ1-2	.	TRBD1	TGTGCCAGCAGTTATCCGCGACAGGGCTATGGCTACACCTTC	CASSYPRQGYGYTF
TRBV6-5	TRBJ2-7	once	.	TGTGCCAGCAGTTACTCCCAGGGGCCCTACGAGCAGTACTTC	CASSYSQGPYEQYF
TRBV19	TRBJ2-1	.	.	TGTGCCAGTAGTCCACAATCGGGCGGGACCACCTACAATGAGCAGTTCTTC	CASSPQSGGTTYNEQFF
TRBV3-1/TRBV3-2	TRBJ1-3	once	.	TGTGCCAGCAGCCAGATGAACTCTGGAAACACCATATATTTT	CASSQMNSGNTIYF
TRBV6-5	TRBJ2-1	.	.	TGTGCCAGCAGTCCCCCCTACAATGAGCAGTTCTTC	CASSPPYNEQFF
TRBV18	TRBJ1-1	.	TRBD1	TGTGCCAGCTCACCGTCCCGACAGGGGAGAATGAACACTGAAGCTTTCTTT	CASSPSRQGRMNTEAFF
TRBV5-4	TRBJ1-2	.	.	TGTGCCAGCAGCCCGAGGGGGGAGGACGGCTACACCTTC	CASSPRGEDGYTF
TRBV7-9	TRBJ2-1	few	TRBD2	TGTGCCAGCCAGCCGCCCGGCGGTGCGGGAGTCTTGTACAATGAGCAGTTCTTC	CASQPPGGAGVLYNEQFF
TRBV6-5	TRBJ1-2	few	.	TGTGCCACCTCCCGGGGAGACTGTGGCTACACCTTC	CATSRGDCGYTF
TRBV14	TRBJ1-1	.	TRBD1	TGTGCCAGCAGCCAATTAACAGGGGTTACTGAAGCTTTCTTT	CASSQLTGVTEAFF
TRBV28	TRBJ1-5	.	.	TGTGCCAGCAGTTTGCGGGGACGTCAGCCCCAGCATTTT	CASSLRGRQPQHF
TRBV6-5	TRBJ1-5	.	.	TGTGCCAGCAGGATGGACAGTAGCAATCAGCCCCAGCATTTT	CASRMDSSNQPQHF
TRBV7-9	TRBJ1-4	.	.	TGTGCCAGCAGTCCGGGGGAAAAACTGTTTTTT	CASSPGEKLFF
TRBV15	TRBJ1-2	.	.	TGTGCCACCAGCAGAGATCGGGGGTCATATGGCTACACCTTC	CATSRDRGSYGYTF
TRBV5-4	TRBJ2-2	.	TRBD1	TGTGCCAGCAGCAGGGGGCAAGGCACCGGGGAGCTGTTTTTT	CASSRGQGTGELFF
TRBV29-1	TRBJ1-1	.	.	TGCAGCGTGGTAGGCGCCCTCACAATCATGAACACTGAAGCTTTCTTT	CSVVGALTIMNTEAFF
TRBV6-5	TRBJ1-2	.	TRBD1	TGTGCCAGCAGTTACATACGGACAGGTGGTAACTATGGCTACACCTTC	CASSYIRTGGNYGYTF
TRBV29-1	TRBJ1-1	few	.	TGCAGCGTCCTGGGGGAGTCCCATGAAGCTTTCTTT	CSVLGESHEAFF